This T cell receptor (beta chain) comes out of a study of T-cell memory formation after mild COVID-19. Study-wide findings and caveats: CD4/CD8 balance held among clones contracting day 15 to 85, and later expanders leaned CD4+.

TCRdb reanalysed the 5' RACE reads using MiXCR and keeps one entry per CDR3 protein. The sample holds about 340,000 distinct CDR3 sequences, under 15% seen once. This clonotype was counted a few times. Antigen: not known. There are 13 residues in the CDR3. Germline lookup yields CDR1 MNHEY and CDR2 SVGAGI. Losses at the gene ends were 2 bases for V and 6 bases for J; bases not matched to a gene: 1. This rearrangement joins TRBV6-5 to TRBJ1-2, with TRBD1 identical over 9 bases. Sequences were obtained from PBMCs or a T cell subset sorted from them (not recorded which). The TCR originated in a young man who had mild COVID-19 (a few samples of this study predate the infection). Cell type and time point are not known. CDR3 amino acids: CASSYRTGDGYTF. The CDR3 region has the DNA TGTGCCAGCAGTTACCGGACAGGGGATGGCTACACCTTC.